Listed below are T cell receptor beta chains from one sample, sequenced in a study of shared clonotypes between healthy human individuals. Method: immunoSEQ multiplex PCR; TCRdb's copy keeps in-frame clones and lacks some. The sample lists roughly 1,500,000 clones, approximately 98.5% occurring once. The sequencing input was naive CD4+ T cells sorted from blood. The origin of the receptors is a man aged 30 to 39 in good health. Both conserved end residues are part of each CDR3. A D gene is named only where the DNA matches it firmly. Some rows mark clone size as missing; the rest say once, few, many or name a class of expanded clone.

d_call	v_call	clone_size	j_call	cdr3_aa	cdr3_nt
.	TRBV9	many	TRBJ2-1	CASSVTPGGEQFF	TGTGCCAGCAGCGTAACCCCAGGAGGTGAGCAGTTCTTC
.	TRBV7-9	.	TRBJ2-7	CASSWTANEQYF	TGTGCCAGCAGCTGGACAGCCAACGAGCAGTACTTC
.	TRBV5-5	.	TRBJ2-5	CASSPTWGWQETQYF	TGTGCCAGCAGCCCAACCTGGGGCTGGCAAGAGACCCAGTACTTC
.	TRBV7-2	.	TRBJ2-5	CASSSWYQETQYF	TGTGCCAGCAGCTCCTGGTACCAAGAGACCCAGTACTTC
.	TRBV6-6	once	TRBJ1-2	CASSYPTQGNYGYTF	TGTGCCAGCAGTTACCCTACTCAGGGGAACTATGGCTACACCTTC
.	TRBV7-6	.	TRBJ1-4	CASSLEFNEKLFF	TGTGCCAGCAGCTTAGAATTCAATGAAAAACTGTTTTTT
TRBD2	TRBV27	.	TRBJ2-7	CASSDSGRGTYEQYF	TGTGCCAGCAGTGATAGCGGGAGGGGGACCTACGAGCAGTACTTC
.	TRBV7-9	.	TRBJ1-1	CASSLLGGTEAFF	TGTGCCAGCAGCTTGTTGGGGGGAACTGAAGCTTTCTTT
.	TRBV7-9	.	TRBJ2-2	CASSLMGSPGELFF	TGTGCCAGCAGCTTAATGGGCAGCCCCGGGGAGCTGTTTTTT
TRBD2	TRBV29-1	.	TRBJ2-7	CSVDSLAGSSYEQYF	TGCAGCGTTGACAGCCTAGCGGGAAGCTCCTACGAGCAGTACTTC
TRBD2	TRBV28	.	TRBJ2-3	CASRTSGPTDTQYF	TGTGCCAGCAGGACTAGCGGACCCACAGATACGCAGTATTTT
.	TRBV7-9	.	TRBJ2-7	CASSLEQGPSYEQYF	TGTGCCAGCAGCTTAGAACAGGGTCCCTCCTACGAGCAGTACTTC
TRBD1	TRBV5-1	.	TRBJ2-2	CASSSGQGLSSAGELFF	TGCGCCAGCAGCTCGGGACAGGGGCTGTCTTCGGCCGGGGAGCTGTTTTTT
TRBD1	TRBV4-3	.	TRBJ2-6	CAGSQTGAGANVLTF	TGCGCCGGCAGCCAGACAGGGGCTGGGGCCAACGTCCTGACTTTC
.	TRBV10-3	.	TRBJ2-2	CAISEVQRPRTGELFF	TGTGCCATCAGTGAGGTACAGCGGCCCCGCACCGGGGAGCTGTTTTTT
.	TRBV28	once	TRBJ1-5	CASSFPHGNQPQHF	TGTGCCAGCAGTTTCCCTCATGGCAATCAGCCCCAGCATTTT
.	TRBV19	.	TRBJ1-5	CASSRDINQPQHF	TGTGCCAGTAGTAGGGACATAAATCAGCCCCAGCATTTT
.	TRBV2	.	TRBJ2-1	CASMEGLDTEQFF	TGTGCCAGCATGGAGGGGCTGGACACTGAGCAGTTCTTC
.	TRBV4-1	.	TRBJ2-7	CASSQDPGLLYF	TGCGCCAGCAGCCAAGATCCAGGGTTATTGTACTTC
.	TRBV5-4	.	TRBJ2-3	CATPGPRDNTDTQYF	TGTGCCACTCCAGGGCCCCGGGACAACACAGATACGCAGTATTTT
.	TRBV5-8	.	TRBJ2-4	CASSLVAKNIQYF	TGTGCCAGCAGCTTGGTGGCCAAAAACATTCAGTACTTC
.	TRBV28	once	TRBJ2-7	CASSFGGFTYEQYF	TGTGCCAGCAGTTTTGGGGGGTTTACCTACGAGCAGTACTTC
TRBD1	TRBV5-1	.	TRBJ2-1	CASSLTGANEQFF	TGCGCCAGCAGCTTGACAGGGGCGAATGAGCAGTTCTTC
.	TRBV12-2	.	TRBJ2-5	CASRLALRLGRRETQYF	TGTGCAAGTCGCTTAGCGCTAAGGCTAGGGAGGCGGGAGACCCAGTACTTC
TRBD1	TRBV6-5	.	TRBJ1-4	CASSYSLTGGSEKLFF	TGTGCCAGCAGTTACTCGCTCACAGGGGGAAGTGAAAAACTGTTTTTT
.	TRBV20-1	.	TRBJ2-7	CSAGRGLEQYF	TGCAGTGCCGGGCGGGGACTCGAGCAGTACTTC
.	TRBV7-9	.	TRBJ1-5	CASSFWGVNSNQPQHF	TGTGCCAGCAGCTTCTGGGGGGTAAATAGCAATCAGCCCCAGCATTTT
.	TRBV30	.	TRBJ2-2	CAWMGDGRDGELFF	TGTGCCTGGATGGGGGATGGGAGAGACGGGGAGCTGTTTTTT
.	TRBV6-1	.	TRBJ1-5	CASGAERQVHQPQHF	TGTGCCAGCGGAGCAGAGAGACAGGTCCATCAGCCCCAGCATTTT
TRBD2	TRBV28	.	TRBJ2-1	CASSLYSGRGYNEQFF	TGTGCCAGCAGTTTATATAGCGGGAGGGGATACAATGAGCAGTTCTTC
.	TRBV6-5	.	TRBJ2-3	CASKGGYYTDTQYF	TGTGCCAGCAAAGGGGGATATTACACAGATACGCAGTATTTT
TRBD1	TRBV7-9	.	TRBJ2-7	CASSLGQGATYEQYF	TGTGCCAGCAGCCTGGGACAGGGGGCTACGTACGAGCAGTACTTC
TRBD1	TRBV5-4	.	TRBJ2-3	CASSSRTGTLTDTQYF	TGTGCCAGCAGTTCCCGGACAGGGACCCTCACAGATACGCAGTATTTT
TRBD2	TRBV30	.	TRBJ2-7	CAWSELAGAFEQYF	TGTGCCTGGAGTGAACTAGCGGGAGCTTTCGAGCAGTACTTC
TRBD1	TRBV30	.	TRBJ2-5	CAWSKGQGFETQYF	TGTGCCTGGAGTAAAGGACAGGGCTTCGAGACCCAGTACTTC
.	TRBV5-4	.	TRBJ2-3	CASSFSGGSADTQYF	TGTGCCAGCAGCTTCTCCGGGGGTAGCGCAGATACGCAGTATTTT
.	TRBV19	.	TRBJ1-5	CASSIRTLSNQPQHF	TGTGCCAGTAGTATCCGCACGTTGAGCAATCAGCCCCAGCATTTT
.	TRBV5-1	.	TRBJ2-7	CASSLQGNYEQYF	TGCGCCAGCAGTTTACAGGGAAATTACGAGCAGTACTTC
TRBD1	TRBV11-3	.	TRBJ2-2	CASSHRQGRGRTGELFF	TGTGCCAGCAGCCACCGCCAGGGCAGGGGGAGAACCGGGGAGCTGTTTTTT
.	TRBV4-3	once	TRBJ2-7	CASSQGLSTYEQYF	TGCGCCAGCAGCCAAGGGTTGTCTACCTACGAGCAGTACTTC
.	TRBV13	once	TRBJ2-2	CASSPPRGGTGELFF	TGTGCCAGCAGCCCCCCGAGGGGGGGCACCGGGGAGCTGTTTTTT
.	TRBV11-2	.	TRBJ1-5	CASSPRCKGRQPQHF	TGTGCCAGCAGCCCTCGGTGCAAGGGCAGACAGCCCCAGCATTTT
TRBD2	TRBV4-3	.	TRBJ2-1	CASSQDAGGPPYNEQFF	TGCGCCAGCAGCCAAGATGCGGGAGGACCCCCCTACAATGAGCAGTTCTTC
TRBD1	TRBV28	once	TRBJ1-5	CASRGQGSQPQHF	TGTGCCAGCAGGGGACAGGGAAGCCAGCCCCAGCATTTT
.	TRBV10-3	.	TRBJ2-5	CAISPGQKETQYF	TGTGCCATCAGCCCGGGACAAAAAGAGACCCAGTACTTC
TRBD2	TRBV19	.	TRBJ2-1	CATSTPSGRIDEQFF	TGTGCCACCTCTACCCCTAGCGGGAGGATCGATGAGCAGTTCTTC
TRBD2	TRBV10-3	once	TRBJ2-3	CAISQLASSTDTQYF	TGTGCCATCAGTCAACTAGCGAGCAGCACAGATACGCAGTATTTT
.	TRBV7-8	.	TRBJ2-2	CASSFQTPTDTGELFF	TGTGCCAGCAGCTTCCAGACTCCGACGGACACCGGGGAGCTGTTTTTT
TRBD2	TRBV5-1	.	TRBJ2-1	CASGLSGREGNEQFF	TGCGCCAGCGGCTTAAGCGGGAGGGAGGGTAATGAGCAGTTCTTC
.	TRBV2	.	TRBJ2-5	CASSEIPGWAGLETQYF	TGTGCCAGCAGTGAAATCCCGGGTTGGGCGGGACTTGAGACCCAGTACTTC
.	TRBV21-1	.	TRBJ2-1	CASSKSTIWLPYNEQFF	TGTGCCAGCAGCAAATCCACTATTTGGCTACCCTACAATGAGCAGTTCTTC
TRBD1	TRBV29-1	.	TRBJ2-7	CSVEDPRGMTGSVEQYF	TGCAGCGTTGAAGATCCCCGGGGAATGACAGGGTCGGTCGAGCAGTACTTC
TRBD2	TRBV2	.	TRBJ2-1	CASSELAGDYNEQFF	TGTGCCAGCAGTGAACTAGCGGGAGATTACAATGAGCAGTTCTTC